Listed below are T cell receptor beta chains from one sample, sequenced in a study of cytomegalovirus exposure and HLA in healthy donors. TCRdb's copy holds only in-frame clones and misses some; the assay was immunoSEQ multiplex PCR. The table lists approximately 150,000 clones, approximately 82% of them singletons. Specimen: PBMCs. These receptors came from a woman in her thirties or forties in good health and CMV-seronegative. The CDR3 runs from the conserved cysteine through the conserved F or W. D genes are given only for firm matches. Expanded clones are given a class, and other clones once, few, many or no size at all.

d_gene,abundance,j_gene,v_gene,CDR3aa,CDR3nt
NA,NA,TRBJ2-3,TRBV5-4,CASSSDAVTTRTQYF,TGTGCCAGCAGCTCTGATGCGGTGACTACCCGTACGCAGTATTTT
NA,NA,TRBJ1-1,TRBV28,CASSFLGWDTEAFF,TGTGCCAGCAGTTTCCTGGGCTGGGACACTGAAGCTTTCTTT
NA,NA,TRBJ1-1,TRBV7-8,CASSLGGENTEAFF,TGTGCCAGCAGTTTGGGAGGGGAGAACACTGAAGCTTTCTTT
TRBD1,NA,TRBJ2-2,TRBV18,CASSPLQGANTGELFF,TGTGCCAGCTCACCATTGCAGGGGGCCAACACCGGGGAGCTGTTTTTT
NA,NA,TRBJ1-3,TRBV5-5,CASNREFSGNTIYF,TGTGCCAGCAACCGGGAGTTCTCTGGAAACACCATATATTTT
TRBD1,NA,TRBJ2-7,TRBV28,CASSPIGQGAYEQYF,TGTGCCAGCAGCCCCATTGGACAGGGCGCCTACGAGCAGTACTTC
NA,NA,TRBJ2-3,TRBV14,CASSHLTRGPNTDTQYF,TGTGCCAGCAGCCACCTTACCAGGGGACCAAACACAGATACGCAGTATTTT
TRBD2,NA,TRBJ2-3,TRBV7-9,CASSLGNSGSTDTQYF,TGTGCCAGCAGCCTTGGTAATAGCGGGAGCACAGATACGCAGTATTTT
NA,NA,TRBJ2-7,TRBV28,CASEGKLREQYF,TGTGCCAGTGAGGGTAAACTACGGGAGCAGTACTTC
NA,NA,TRBJ2-3,TRBV7-2,CASSLDFMETDTQYF,TGTGCCAGCAGCTTAGATTTCATGGAGACAGATACGCAGTATTTT
NA,NA,TRBJ1-4,TRBV10-1,CAISPRRGATNEKLFF,TGCGCCATCTCCCCGCGCCGGGGTGCCACTAATGAAAAACTGTTTTTT
NA,NA,TRBJ2-3,TRBV5-1,CASSFGDTDTQYF,TGCGCCAGCAGCTTCGGAGACACAGATACGCAGTATTTT
TRBD2,NA,TRBJ2-5,TRBV7-2,CASSLAWLAEETQYF,TGTGCCAGCAGCTTAGCGTGGCTAGCGGAAGAGACCCAGTACTTC
TRBD2,NA,TRBJ2-1,TRBV7-3,CASSIIAGGANEQFF,TGTGCCAGCAGCATCATAGCGGGAGGTGCCAATGAGCAGTTCTTC
NA,few,TRBJ2-7,TRBV7-3,CASSLTTGSYEQYF,TGTGCCAGCAGCTTAACAACAGGGAGCTACGAGCAGTACTTC
NA,NA,TRBJ2-3,TRBV2,CASRYLDTQYF,TGTGCCAGCAGATACTTGGATACGCAGTATTTT
NA,once,TRBJ2-7,TRBV28,CATFKTYSYEQYF,TGTGCCACCTTCAAGACATACTCCTACGAGCAGTACTTC
NA,NA,TRBJ2-3,TRBV2,CASSGLQSTDTQYF,TGTGCCAGCAGTGGGTTACAAAGCACAGATACGCAGTATTTT